The entry below describes one TCR beta chain. Germline CDR1 reads MNHEY; CDR2 reads SVGAGI. The length of the CDR3 is 15 residues. V was clipped by 6 bases and J by 2 bases; unmatched bases: 8. The sample is drawn from a study of blood T cell repertoires in COVID-19. This table comes from immunoSEQ multiplex PCR, and its TCRdb copy is limited to in-frame clones, with some not included. The table includes about 58,000 clones, about 85% detected once. This sequence joins TRBV6-5 and TRBJ2-7, with 9 bases identical to TRBD2. The specimen was peripheral blood. The receptor was derived from a man aged 40-55 years with active COVID-19. CDR3 sequence (DNA): TGTGCCAGCAGCGCCCAGACTAGCGGCGCCTACGAGCAGTACTTC. It specifies CASSAQTSGAYEQYF.